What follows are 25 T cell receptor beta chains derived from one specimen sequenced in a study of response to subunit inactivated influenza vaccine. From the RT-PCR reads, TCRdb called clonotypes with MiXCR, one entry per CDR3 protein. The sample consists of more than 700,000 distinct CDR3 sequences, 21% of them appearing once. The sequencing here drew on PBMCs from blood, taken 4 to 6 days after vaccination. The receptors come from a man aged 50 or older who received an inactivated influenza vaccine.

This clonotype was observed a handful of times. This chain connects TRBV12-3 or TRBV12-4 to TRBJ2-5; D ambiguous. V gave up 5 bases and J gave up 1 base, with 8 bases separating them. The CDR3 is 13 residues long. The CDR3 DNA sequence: TGTGCCAGCAGTCCCTTAAGCCAAGAGACCCAGTACTTC. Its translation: CASSPLSQETQYF.

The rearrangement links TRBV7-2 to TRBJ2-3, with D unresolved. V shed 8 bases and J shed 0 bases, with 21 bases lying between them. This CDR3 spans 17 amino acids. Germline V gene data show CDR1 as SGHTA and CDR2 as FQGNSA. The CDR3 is CASSLLGGSSSTDTQYF. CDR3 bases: TGTGCCAGCTCCCTCTTGGGCGGCAGCTCTAGCACAGATACGCAGTATTTT.

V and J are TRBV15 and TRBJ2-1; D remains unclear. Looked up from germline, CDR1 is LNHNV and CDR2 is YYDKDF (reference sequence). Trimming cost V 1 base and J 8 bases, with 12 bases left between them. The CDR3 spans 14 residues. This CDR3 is CATSRGITDYEQFF. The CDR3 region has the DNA TGTGCCACCAGCAGAGGGATCACTGACTATGAGCAGTTCTTC.

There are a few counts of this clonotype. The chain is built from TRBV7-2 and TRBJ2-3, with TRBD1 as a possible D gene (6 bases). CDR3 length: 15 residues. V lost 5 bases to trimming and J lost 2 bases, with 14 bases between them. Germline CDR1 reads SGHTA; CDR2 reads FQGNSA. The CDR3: CASSPRGTVTDTQYF. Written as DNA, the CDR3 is TGTGCCAGCAGCCCAAGGGGGACGGTCACAGATACGCAGTATTTT.

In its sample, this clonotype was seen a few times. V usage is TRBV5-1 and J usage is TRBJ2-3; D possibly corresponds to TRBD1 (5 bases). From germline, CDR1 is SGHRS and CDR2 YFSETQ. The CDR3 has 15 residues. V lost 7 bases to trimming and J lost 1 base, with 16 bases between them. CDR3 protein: CASGRTGSGTDTQYF. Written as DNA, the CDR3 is TGCGCCAGCGGAAGAACAGGAAGTGGCACAGATACGCAGTATTTT.

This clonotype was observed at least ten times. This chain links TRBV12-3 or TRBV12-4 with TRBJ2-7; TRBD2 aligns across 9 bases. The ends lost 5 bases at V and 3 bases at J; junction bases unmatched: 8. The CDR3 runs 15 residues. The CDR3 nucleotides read TGTGCCAGCAGTCCGACAAGAGCGGGGGGCTACGAGCAGTACTTC. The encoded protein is CASSPTRAGGYEQYF.

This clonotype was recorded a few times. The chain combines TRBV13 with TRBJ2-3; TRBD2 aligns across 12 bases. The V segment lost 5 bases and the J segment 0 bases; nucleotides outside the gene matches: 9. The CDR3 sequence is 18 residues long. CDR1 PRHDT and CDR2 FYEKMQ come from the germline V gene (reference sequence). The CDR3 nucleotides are TGTGCCAGCAGCATGAGGACTAGCGGGATCACTAGCACAGATACGCAGTATTTT. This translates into CASSMRTSGITSTDTQYF.

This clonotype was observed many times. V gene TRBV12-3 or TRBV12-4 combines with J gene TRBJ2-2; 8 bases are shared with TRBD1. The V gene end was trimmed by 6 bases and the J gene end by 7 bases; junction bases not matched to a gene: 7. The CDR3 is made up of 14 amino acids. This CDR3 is CASRLGQVVGELFF. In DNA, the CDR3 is TGTGCCAGCAGGCTGGGACAGGTGGTCGGGGAGCTGTTTTTT.

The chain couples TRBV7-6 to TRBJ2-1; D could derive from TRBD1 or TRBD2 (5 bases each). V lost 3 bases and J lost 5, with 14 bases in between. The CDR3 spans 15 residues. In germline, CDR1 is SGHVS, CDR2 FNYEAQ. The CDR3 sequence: CASSLQSTGHNEQFF. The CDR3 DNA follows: TGTGCCAGCAGCTTGCAGAGTACGGGACACAATGAGCAGTTCTTC.

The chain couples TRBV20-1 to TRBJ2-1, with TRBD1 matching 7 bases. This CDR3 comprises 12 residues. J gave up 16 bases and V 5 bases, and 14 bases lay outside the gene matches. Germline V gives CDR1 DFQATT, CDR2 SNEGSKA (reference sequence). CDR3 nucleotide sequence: TGCAGTGCTCGTGGGTCGGGACAGTGGACCTTCTTC. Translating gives CSARGSGQWTFF.

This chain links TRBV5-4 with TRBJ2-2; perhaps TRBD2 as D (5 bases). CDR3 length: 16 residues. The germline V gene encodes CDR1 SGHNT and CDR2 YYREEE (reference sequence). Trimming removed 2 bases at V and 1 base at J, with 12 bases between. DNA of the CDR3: TGTGCCAGCAGCTTCGAACCGGGGAGGAACACCGGGGAGCTGTTTTTT. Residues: CASSFEPGRNTGELFF.

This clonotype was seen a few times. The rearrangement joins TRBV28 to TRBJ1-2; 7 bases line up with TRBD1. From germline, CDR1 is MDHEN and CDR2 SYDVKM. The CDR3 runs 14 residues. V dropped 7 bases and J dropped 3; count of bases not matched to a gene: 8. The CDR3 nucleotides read TGTGCCAGCACCACAGGGACAGCACACTATGGCTACACCTTC. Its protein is CASTTGTAHYGYTF.

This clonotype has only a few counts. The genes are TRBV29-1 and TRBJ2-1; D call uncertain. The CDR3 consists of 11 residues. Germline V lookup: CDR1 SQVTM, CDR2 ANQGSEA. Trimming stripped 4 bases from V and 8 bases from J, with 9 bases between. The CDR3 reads CSVVVVHEQFF. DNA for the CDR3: TGCAGCGTTGTTGTCGTTCATGAGCAGTTCTTC.

The CDR3 is CSASRGQGNQPQHF. For the CDR3, the DNA is TGCAGTGCTAGTAGGGGCCAGGGGAATCAGCCCCAGCATTTT. The V and J genes are TRBV20-1 and TRBJ1-5, with a tentative D call TRBD1 (6 bases). CDR1 and CDR2 from the germline V gene are DFQATT and SNEGSKA (reference sequence). The CDR3 consists of 14 residues. V was trimmed by 3 bases and J by 4 bases, leaving 13 bases between them.

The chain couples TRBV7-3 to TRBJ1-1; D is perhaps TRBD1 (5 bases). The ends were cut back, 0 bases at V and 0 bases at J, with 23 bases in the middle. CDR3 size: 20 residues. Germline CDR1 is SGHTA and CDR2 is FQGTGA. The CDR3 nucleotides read TGTGCCAGCAGCTTAACGGGGCTACTTAACTACATGAGCATGAACACTGAAGCTTTCTTT. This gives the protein CASSLTGLLNYMSMNTEAFF.

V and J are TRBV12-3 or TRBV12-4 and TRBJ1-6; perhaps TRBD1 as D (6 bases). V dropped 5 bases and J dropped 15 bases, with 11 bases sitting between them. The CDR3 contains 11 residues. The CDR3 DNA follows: TGTGCCAGCAGTCCGGACAGTCGCCTCCACTTT. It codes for CASSPDSRLHF.

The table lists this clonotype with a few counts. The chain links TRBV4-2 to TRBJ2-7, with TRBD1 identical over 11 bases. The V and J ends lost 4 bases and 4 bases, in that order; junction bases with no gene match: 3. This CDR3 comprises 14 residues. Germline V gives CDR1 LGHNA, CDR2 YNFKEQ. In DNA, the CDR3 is TGTGCCAGCAGCCCGGGACAGGGGGAATACGAGCAGTACTTC. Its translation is CASSPGQGEYEQYF.

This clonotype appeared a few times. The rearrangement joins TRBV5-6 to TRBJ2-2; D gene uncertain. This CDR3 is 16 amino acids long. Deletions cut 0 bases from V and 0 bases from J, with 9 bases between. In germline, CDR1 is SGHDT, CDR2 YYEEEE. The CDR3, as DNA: TGTGCCAGCAGCTTGGGTGTGTTTCCGAACACCGGGGAGCTGTTTTTT. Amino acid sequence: CASSLGVFPNTGELFF.

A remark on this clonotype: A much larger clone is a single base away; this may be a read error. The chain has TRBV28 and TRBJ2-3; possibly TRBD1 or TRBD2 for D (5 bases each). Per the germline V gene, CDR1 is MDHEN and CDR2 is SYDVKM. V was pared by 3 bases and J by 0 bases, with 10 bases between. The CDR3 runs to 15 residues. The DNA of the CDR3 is TGTGCCAGCAGTTTTGGGGGTTTTAGCACAGATACGCAGTATTTT. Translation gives CASSFGGFSTDTQYF.

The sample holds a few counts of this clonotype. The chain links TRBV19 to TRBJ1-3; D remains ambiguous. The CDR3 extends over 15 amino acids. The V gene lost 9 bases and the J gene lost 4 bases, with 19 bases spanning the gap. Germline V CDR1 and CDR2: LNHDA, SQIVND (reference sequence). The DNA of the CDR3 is TGTGCCAGCTCGGTTGGAGGGCACATCGGAAACACCATATATTTT. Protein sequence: CASSVGGHIGNTIYF.

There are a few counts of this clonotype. The CDR3 DNA is TGCAGCCTCCGCCCAGGAGGTGAGCAGTTCTTC. Amino acids: CSLRPGGEQFF. The chain joins TRBV29-1 to TRBJ2-1; tentative D call: TRBD2 (5 bases). CDR1 and CDR2 (germline): SQVTM, ANQGSEA. V gave up 8 bases and J gave up 9 bases, with 14 bases separating them. CDR3 size: 11 residues.

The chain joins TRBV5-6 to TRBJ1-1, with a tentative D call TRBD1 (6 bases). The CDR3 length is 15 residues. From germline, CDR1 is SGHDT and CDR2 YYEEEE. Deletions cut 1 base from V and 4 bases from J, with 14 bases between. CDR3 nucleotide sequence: TGTGCCAGCAGCTTGCGCTACGCGGGGGCCACTGAAGCTTTCTTT. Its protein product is CASSLRYAGATEAFF.

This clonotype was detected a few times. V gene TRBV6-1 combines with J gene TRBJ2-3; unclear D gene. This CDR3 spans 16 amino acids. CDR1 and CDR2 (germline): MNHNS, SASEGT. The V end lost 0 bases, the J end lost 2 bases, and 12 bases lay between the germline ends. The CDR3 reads CASSEAPGSSTDTQYF. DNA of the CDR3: TGTGCCAGCAGTGAAGCTCCCGGGTCCTCCACAGATACGCAGTATTTT.

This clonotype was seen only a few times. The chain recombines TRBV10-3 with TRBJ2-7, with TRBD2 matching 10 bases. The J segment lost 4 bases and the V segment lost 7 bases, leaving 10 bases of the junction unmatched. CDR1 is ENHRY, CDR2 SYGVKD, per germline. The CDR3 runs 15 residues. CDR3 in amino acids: CAITTGLAGDYEQYF. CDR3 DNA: TGTGCCATCACCACCGGGCTAGCGGGGGATTACGAGCAGTACTTC.

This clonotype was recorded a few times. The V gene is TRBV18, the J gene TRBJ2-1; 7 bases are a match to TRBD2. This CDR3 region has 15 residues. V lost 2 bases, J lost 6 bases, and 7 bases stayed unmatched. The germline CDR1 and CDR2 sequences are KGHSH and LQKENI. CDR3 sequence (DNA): TGTGCCAGCTCACCAAGCGGGATCGCGGGCAATGAGCAGTTCTTC. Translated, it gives CASSPSGIAGNEQFF.